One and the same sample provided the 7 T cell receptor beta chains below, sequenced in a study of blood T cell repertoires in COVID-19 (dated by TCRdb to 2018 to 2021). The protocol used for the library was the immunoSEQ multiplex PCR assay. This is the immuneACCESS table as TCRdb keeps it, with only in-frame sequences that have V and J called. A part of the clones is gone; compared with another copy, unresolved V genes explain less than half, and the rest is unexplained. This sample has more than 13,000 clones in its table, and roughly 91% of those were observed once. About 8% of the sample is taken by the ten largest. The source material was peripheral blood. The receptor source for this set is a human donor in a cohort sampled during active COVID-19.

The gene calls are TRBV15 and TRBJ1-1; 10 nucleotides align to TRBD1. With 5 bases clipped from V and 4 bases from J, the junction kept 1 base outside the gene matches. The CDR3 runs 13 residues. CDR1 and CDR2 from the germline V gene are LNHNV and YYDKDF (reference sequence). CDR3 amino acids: CATSGTGATEAFF. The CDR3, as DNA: TGTGCCACCAGCGGGACAGGGGCCACTGAAGCTTTCTTT.

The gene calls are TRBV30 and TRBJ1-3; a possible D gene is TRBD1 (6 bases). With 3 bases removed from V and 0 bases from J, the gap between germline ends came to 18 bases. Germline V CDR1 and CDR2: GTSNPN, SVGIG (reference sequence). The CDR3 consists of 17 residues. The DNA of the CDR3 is TGTGCCTGGAGGCCCCTCGGGACACCTCTCTCTGGAAACACCATATATTTT. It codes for CAWRPLGTPLSGNTIYF.

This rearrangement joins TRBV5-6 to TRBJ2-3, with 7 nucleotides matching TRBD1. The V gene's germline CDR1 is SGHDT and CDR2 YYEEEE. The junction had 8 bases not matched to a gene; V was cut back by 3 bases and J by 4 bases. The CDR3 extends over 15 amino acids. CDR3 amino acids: CASSSLGQGADTQYF. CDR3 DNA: TGTGCCAGCAGCTCGCTCGGGCAGGGGGCAGATACGCAGTATTTT.

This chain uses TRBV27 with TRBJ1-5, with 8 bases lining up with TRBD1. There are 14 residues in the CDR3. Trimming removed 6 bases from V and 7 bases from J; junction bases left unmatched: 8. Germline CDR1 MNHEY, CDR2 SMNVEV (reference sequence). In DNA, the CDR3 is TGTGCCAGCAGGCCCACAGGGGGTCAACAGCCCCAGCATTTT. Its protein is CASRPTGGQQPQHF.

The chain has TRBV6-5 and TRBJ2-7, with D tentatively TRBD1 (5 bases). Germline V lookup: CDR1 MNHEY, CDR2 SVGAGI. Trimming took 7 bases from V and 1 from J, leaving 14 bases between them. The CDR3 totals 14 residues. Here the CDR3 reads CASTRGTASYEQYF. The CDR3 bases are TGTGCCAGCACTAGGGGTACAGCTTCCTACGAGCAGTACTTC.

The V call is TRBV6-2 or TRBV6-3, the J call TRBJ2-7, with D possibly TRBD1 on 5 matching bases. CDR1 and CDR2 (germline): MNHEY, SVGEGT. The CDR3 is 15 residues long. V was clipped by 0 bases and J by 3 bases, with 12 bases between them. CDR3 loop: CASSYSKGANYEQYF. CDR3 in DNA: TGTGCCAGCAGTTACTCGAAAGGGGCAAACTACGAGCAGTACTTC.

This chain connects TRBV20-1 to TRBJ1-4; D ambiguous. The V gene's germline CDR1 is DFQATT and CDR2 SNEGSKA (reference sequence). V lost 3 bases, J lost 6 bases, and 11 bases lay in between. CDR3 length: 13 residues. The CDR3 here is CSASTGVDEKLFF. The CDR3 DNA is TGCAGTGCTAGTACCGGGGTGGATGAAAAACTGTTTTTT.